The clone carrying this T cell receptor (beta chain) occurred many times. Its antigen remains unknown. The data originate from a study of blood T cells in healthy people across ages. The authors ran a second PCR of roughly 6 to 12 cycles using a sample-barcoded 5' primer and a J-beta primer mix. TCRdb analysed the 5' RACE reads with MiXCR anew, one entry per CDR3 protein. The sample shows around 700,000 distinct CDR3 sequences, 20% to 25% of them seen only once. Study conclusions and caveats: The recorded TCR beta diversity per million T cells decreased in a roughly linear manner with age.

Trimming at V came to 5 bases and at J to 10 bases, leaving 2 bases not matched to a gene. The CDR3 is 12 residues long. These records were also assigned to another study, of T cells of mothers and their children.

What was sequenced was blood. The sequence was obtained from a boy between 10 and 17 years old in good health. The gene calls are TRBV12-3 or TRBV12-4 and TRBJ1-4; 9 bases map to TRBD1. The CDR3 spells CASSPGQGKLFF. The CDR3 region has the DNA TGTGCCAGCAGTCCGGGACAGGGAAAACTGTTTTTT.